The 17 T cell receptor beta chains listed next were all sequenced from one sample in a study of T-cell memory formation after mild COVID-19. Each CDR3 protein gets one entry after TCRdb re-called the 5' RACE reads with MiXCR. The sample records about 280,000 distinct CDR3 sequences, roughly 8.2% being singletons. What was sequenced was PBMCs or a T cell subset sorted from them (not recorded which). The receptors originated from a man in his late teens or twenties who had mild COVID-19 (a few samples of this study predate the infection). Cell type and time point are not known.

The rearrangement links TRBV4-1 to TRBJ2-3; the D gene is possibly TRBD2 (5 bases). With 1 base removed from V and 0 bases from J, the gap between germline ends came to 11 bases. Germline V gives CDR1 MGHRA, CDR2 YSYEKL. The CDR3 runs to 16 residues. The DNA of the CDR3 is TGCGCCAGCAGCCAAGTTTGGAGGATTAGCACAGATACGCAGTATTTT. The encoded protein is CASSQVWRISTDTQYF.

This clonotype was seen repeatedly, ten times or more. The final CDR3 position lacks the conserved phenylalanine or tryptophan, pointing to a likely read error. No DNA is shown, since the ends of the CDR3 on it are uncertain; the CDR3 is the one TCRdb lists. The rearrangement uses TRBV7-2 and TRBJ1-4; the DNA was not compared with TRBD1, the D call given in the table. With termini counted, the CDR3 has 10 amino acids. Germline loops: CDR1 SGHTA, CDR2 FQGNSA. The CDR3 loop reads CASSLVGGER.

This clonotype was recorded at least ten times. This chain links TRBV27 with TRBJ2-5, with unresolved D. Per germline, CDR1 MNHEY and CDR2 SMNVEV (reference sequence). V lost 1 base and J lost 1, with 4 bases in between. This CDR3 is 13 amino acids long. This CDR3 is CASSLLLQETQYF. The CDR3 DNA sequence: TGTGCCAGCAGTTTATTGCTCCAAGAGACCCAGTACTTC.

The table lists this clonotype with a few counts. The rearrangement joins TRBV6-5 to TRBJ1-1; D uncertain. Germline V lookup: CDR1 MNHEY, CDR2 SVGAGI. The length of the CDR3 is 14 residues. Trimming left V 4 bases short and J 0 bases short, with 9 bases between. CDR3 amino acids: CASSFQAMNTEAFF. CDR3 nucleotides: TGTGCCAGCAGTTTCCAAGCCATGAACACTGAAGCTTTCTTT.

This clonotype was counted between two and nine times. This sequence joins TRBV20-1 and TRBJ1-2, with TRBD1 as a possible D gene (5 bases). Germline CDR1 DFQATT, CDR2 SNEGSKA (reference sequence). V lost 5 bases and J lost 4, with 14 bases in between. This CDR3 region has 13 residues. The CDR3 spells CSAHSGGFYGYTF. CDR3 nucleotides: TGCAGTGCTCATTCGGGGGGATTCTATGGCTACACCTTC.

The rearrangement uses TRBV5-1 and TRBJ1-1; 7 bases are shared with TRBD1. Trimming cost V 2 bases and J 8 bases; bases outside gene matches: 9. This CDR3 comprises 14 residues. CDR1 is SGHRS and CDR2 is YFSETQ in the germline V gene. The DNA of the CDR3 is TGCGCCAGCAGCTTCAGTGCCGGGACAGCAGAAGCTTTCTTT. Protein sequence: CASSFSAGTAEAFF. Full variable domain (rest looked up from reference TRBV5-1 and TRBJ1-1): KAGVTQTPRYLIKTRGQQVTLSCSPISGHRSVSWYQQTPGQGLQFLFEYFSETQRNKGNFPGRFSGRQFSNSRSEMNVSTLELGDSALYLCASSFSAGTAEAFFGQGTRLTVV.

This chain uses TRBV18 with TRBJ2-3, with 7 bases aligning to TRBD2. Looked up from germline, CDR1 is KGHSH and CDR2 is LQKENI. V shed 3 bases, J shed 0 bases, and the junction held 6 bases outside the gene matches. The CDR3 loop spans 16 amino acids. DNA of the CDR3: TGTGCCAGCTCACCTGGAGCGGGGAGGAGCACAGATACGCAGTATTTT. This encodes CASSPGAGRSTDTQYF. Based on the CDR3 plus reference TRBV18 and TRBJ2-3, the full variable domain is NAGVMQNPRHLVRRRGQEARLRCSPMKGHSHVYWYRQLPEEGLKFMVYLQKENIIDESGMPKERFSAEFPKEGPSILRIQQVVRGDSAAYFCASSPGAGRSTDTQYFGPGTRLTVL.

The chain links TRBV20-1 to TRBJ2-1; TRBD2 matches at 8 bases. CDR3 length: 16 residues. The V gene end was trimmed by 1 base and the J gene end by 3 bases; junction bases not matched to a gene: 8. The germline V gene has CDR1 DFQATT and CDR2 SNEGSKA (reference sequence). The CDR3 sequence: CSARAEIAGFYNEQFF. The CDR3 DNA follows: TGCAGTGCTAGAGCCGAAATAGCGGGATTCTACAATGAGCAGTTCTTC.

This chain joins TRBV6-2 or TRBV6-3 and TRBJ2-1; D remains ambiguous. Germline V gene lookup returns CDR1 MNHEY and CDR2 SVGEGT. CDR3 length: 14 residues. V was cut by 2 bases and J by 3 bases, with 8 bases left in between. The DNA of the CDR3 is TGTGCCAGCAGTTACCGGGCCTTCTACAATGAGCAGTTCTTC. It yields the protein CASSYRAFYNEQFF.

This rearrangement joins TRBV19 to TRBJ2-1, with D perhaps TRBD1 or TRBD2 (7 bases each). Germline values: CDR1 LNHDA, CDR2 SQIVND (reference sequence). Between the trimmed V and J ends, which lost 6 bases and 4 bases, there was a span of 19 bases. The CDR3 runs 16 residues. The CDR3 spells CASSQGGGSGYNEQFF. CDR3 sequence (DNA): TGTGCCAGTAGCCAGGGGGGGGGCTCAGGGTACAATGAGCAGTTCTTC.

This clonotype was counted only a few times. This rearrangement joins TRBV12-3 or TRBV12-4 to TRBJ1-3; 7 bases align to TRBD1. The CDR3 is made up of 15 amino acids. With V trimmed by 5 bases and J by 4 bases, 8 bases remained unmatched. CDR3 amino acids: CASSPQQGSGNTIYF. CDR3 in DNA: TGTGCCAGCAGTCCCCAACAGGGGTCGGGAAACACCATATATTTT.

With regard to this clonotype: One end of the junction fails to match germline, which may point to a read error. The rearrangement joins TRBV27 to TRBJ1-1, with a possible D match to TRBD1 (6 bases). This CDR3 comprises 14 residues. The V gene's germline CDR1 is MNHEY and CDR2 SMNVEV (reference sequence). The CDR3 DNA sequence: TGTGCCAGCAGTTCCGGACAGATTTACACTGAGGCTTTCTTT. It translates to CASSSGQIYTEAFF.

This chain joins TRBV12-3 or TRBV12-4 and TRBJ1-1, with TRBD1 as a possible D gene (6 bases). V dropped 7 bases and J dropped 3 bases, with 18 bases sitting between them. The length of the CDR3 is 15 residues. The CDR3 coding sequence is TGTGCCAGCACAGGGGCATTGGGGGTGTACACTGAAGCTTTCTTT. It is translated as CASTGALGVYTEAFF.

This clonotype was recorded at least ten times. The chain employs TRBV18 and TRBJ2-7, with a possible D match to TRBD1 (6 bases). The ends were cut back, 5 bases at V and 4 bases at J, with 9 bases in the middle. Germline CDR1 KGHSH, CDR2 LQKENI. This CDR3 is 12 amino acids long. CDR3 sequence (DNA): TGTGCCAGCTCATCGGACAGATACGAGCAGTACTTC. It is translated as CASSSDRYEQYF. The full variable domain, rest sourced from reference TRBV18 and TRBJ2-7, is NAGVMQNPRHLVRRRGQEARLRCSPMKGHSHVYWYRQLPEEGLKFMVYLQKENIIDESGMPKERFSAEFPKEGPSILRIQQVVRGDSAAYFCASSSDRYEQYFGPGTRLTVT.

V and J are TRBV5-1 and TRBJ2-7; tentatively, D is TRBD1 or TRBD2 (6 bases each). Deletions cut 2 bases from V and 6 bases from J, with 15 bases between. Germline V gives CDR1 SGHRS, CDR2 YFSETQ. The CDR3 loop spans 14 amino acids. The DNA for the CDR3 is TGCGCCAGCAGCTTATGGGGGGCCCCCGGCGAGCAGTACTTC. Translation: CASSLWGAPGEQYF.

There are many counts of this clonotype. This rearrangement joins TRBV10-2 to TRBJ2-1; TRBD2 aligns across 10 bases. Germline V gene data show CDR1 as WSHSY and CDR2 as SAAADI. V shed 8 bases and J 5 bases; nucleotides not matched to a gene: 9. CDR3 length: 15 amino acids. In nucleotides, the CDR3 is TGCGCCAGCCGAGGAGGGACTAGCGCGAACAATGAGCAGTTCTTC. It specifies CASRGGTSANNEQFF.

The chain carries TRBV5-6 and TRBJ2-5, with D unresolved. The CDR3 totals 10 residues. The germline gives CDR1 SGHDT, CDR2 YYEEEE. The CDR3 loop reads CVTHGETQYF. CDR3 DNA sequence: TGTGTCACCCACGGGGAGACCCAGTACTTC. Full variable domain (outside the CDR3, taken from reference TRBV5-6 and TRBJ2-5): DAGVTQSPTHLIKTRGQQVTLRCSPKSGHDTVSWYQQALGQGPQFIFQYYEEEERQRGNFPDRFSGHQFPNYSSELNVNALLLGDSALYLCVTHGETQYFGPGTRLLVL.